This TCR beta chain was captured in a study of T cell responses to AZD1222 COVID-19 vaccine. About this clone itself: Its antigen is not identified.

General study results and limits: Baseline serostatus was positive in only six or seven AZD1222 recipients. After two AZD1222 doses, spike-specific TCR breadth and depth rose versus day 0. Along spike, vaccine-associated CD4 TCRs were found throughout, with dominance at 160-218 and 743-854.

Profiled with immunoSEQ multiplex PCR; TCRdb holds only in-frame clones, not every one. The sample records about 140,000 clones, about 80% being singletons. This material consisted of peripheral blood, taken on day 0 of AZD1222 vaccination. The TCR comes from an adult in good health.

The CDR3 loop reads CATSEGRQSTDTQYF. CDR3 bases: TGTGCCACCAGTGAGGGAAGACAAAGCACAGATACGCAGTATTTT. The chain carries TRBV24-1 and TRBJ2-3, with unresolved D. V lost 4 bases and J 0 bases, leaving 10 bases between the germline ends. From germline, CDR1 is KGHDR and CDR2 SFDVKD. The CDR3 is made up of 15 amino acids.